This paragraph covers one T cell receptor (beta chain) sequence. This entry belongs to a study of blood T cell repertoires in COVID-19. Sequenced by immunoSEQ multiplex PCR; TCRdb stores in-frame clones only, minus some. The table lists about 130,000 clones, 75% to 90% of them singletons. The sequence was collected from a middle-aged man with active or convalescent COVID-19. The sequenced sample consisted of peripheral blood.

The CDR3 region is CASAVQESGSPLHF. The CDR3 DNA is TGTGCCAGCGCCGTACAGGAGTCGGGTTCACCCCTCCACTTT. The chain employs TRBV6-5 and TRBJ1-6; D may be TRBD1 (5 bases). The V gene's germline CDR1 is MNHEY and CDR2 SVGAGI. The CDR3 runs 14 residues. Trimming shortened V by 8 bases and J by 9 bases, and 17 bases separated the two germline ends.